Shown below are 14 T cell receptor beta chains from a single sample sequenced in a study of control samples from healthy donors and cancer patients (dated by TCRdb to the early 2020s). Library preparation used the immunoSEQ multiplex PCR assay. Here the immuneACCESS table is served through TCRdb, limited to in-frame sequences with V and J called. Missing clones are a known gap in these copies; in checked studies unresolved V genes cover under half, and the rest lacks a known reason. This sample is represented by over 200,000 clones; about 80% of them were singletons. The ten most abundant clones make up approximately 12% of the sample. Sequenced input: PBMCs. The source is a woman in her fifties or sixties with lung cancer.

This chain joins TRBV27 and TRBJ2-1; 8 bases fit TRBD2. The V gene's germline CDR1 is MNHEY and CDR2 SMNVEV (reference sequence). The CDR3 is 15 amino acids. The ends lost 6 bases at V and 7 bases at J; junction bases unmatched: 11. For the CDR3, the DNA is TGTGCCAGCAGGAACGGGAGGGCCCTCCGGAATGAGCAGTTCTTC. Residues: CASRNGRALRNEQFF.

The V call is TRBV18, the J call TRBJ1-6; unclear D gene. This CDR3 comprises 16 residues. V lost 3 bases, J lost 10 bases, and 19 bases lay in between. CDR1 is KGHSH, CDR2 LQKENI, per germline. The CDR3 loop is CASSPLGDGWRSPLHF. The DNA of the CDR3 is TGTGCCAGCTCACCCCTAGGTGATGGGTGGCGGTCACCCCTCCACTTT. The full variable domain, in which reference TRBV18 and TRBJ1-6 provide the parts outside the CDR3, is NAGVMQNPRHLVRRRGQEARLRCSPMKGHSHVYWYRQLPEEGLKFMVYLQKENIIDESGMPKERFSAEFPKEGPSILRIQQVVRGDSAAYFCASSPLGDGWRSPLHFGNGTRLTVT.

The gene calls are TRBV3-1 (or the pseudogene TRBV3-2) and TRBJ1-2; perhaps TRBD1 as D (5 bases). The CDR3 contains 15 residues. The germline CDR1 and CDR2 sequences are LGHDT and YNNKEL (reference sequence). The V end was cut by 0 bases, the J end by 3 bases, with 11 bases between. DNA of the CDR3: TGTGCCAGCAGCCAAGAGGGGGGGACGGACTATGGCTACACCTTC. This gives the protein CASSQEGGTDYGYTF.

The CDR3 is CASSQDFQETQYF. The CDR3 DNA is TGTGCCAGCAGTCAGGACTTCCAAGAGACCCAGTACTTC. The V call is TRBV6-2 or TRBV6-3, the J call TRBJ2-5; TRBD2 is a possible D gene (5 bases). Trimming cost V 5 bases and J 1 base, with 8 bases left between them. This CDR3 spans 13 amino acids. Germline V gene lookup returns CDR1 MNHEY and CDR2 SVGEGT.

The chain combines TRBV2 with TRBJ2-7; D is unresolved. V was shortened by 6 bases and J by 3 bases, with 9 bases between the two germline ends. Germline assignment: CDR1 SNHLY and CDR2 FYNNEI. The CDR3 is made up of 12 amino acids. The CDR3 DNA is TGTGCCAGCAGGGAACAAAACTACGAGCAGTACTTC. It encodes CASREQNYEQYF.

This clone was detected a few times. This chain links TRBV3-1 (or the pseudogene TRBV3-2) with TRBJ1-1; 7 nucleotides agree with TRBD1. The CDR3 covers 15 residues. J was trimmed by 3 bases and V by 2 bases; bases with no gene match: 6. The germline V gene encodes CDR1 LGHDT and CDR2 YNNKEL (reference sequence). The CDR3 spells CASSQSPGGDTEAFF. The CDR3 DNA reads as TGTGCCAGCAGCCAATCCCCAGGGGGGGACACTGAAGCTTTCTTT.

This clone has only a few counts. The chain couples TRBV6-5 to TRBJ2-1; 8 positions match TRBD2. In germline, CDR1 is MNHEY, CDR2 SVGAGI. The junction had 8 bases not matched to a gene; V was cut back by 7 bases and J by 3 bases. The CDR3 has 15 amino acids. The CDR3 protein is CASTKPGGLYNEQFF. For the CDR3, the DNA is TGTGCCAGCACAAAGCCGGGGGGGCTCTACAATGAGCAGTTCTTC.

The V and J genes are TRBV30 and TRBJ2-5; 8 bases line up with TRBD2. This CDR3 has 15 amino acids. Trimming removed 0 bases from V and 1 base from J; junction bases left unmatched: 4. CDR1 and CDR2 from the germline V gene are GTSNPN and SVGIG (reference sequence). CDR3 sequence reads: CAWSVLAGRQETQYF. The CDR3 coding sequence is TGTGCCTGGAGTGTTCTAGCGGGTCGCCAAGAGACCCAGTACTTC.

The chain uses TRBV5-4 and TRBJ2-4; possibly TRBD2 for D (5 bases). The CDR3 loop spans 14 amino acids. The germline V gene has CDR1 SGHNT and CDR2 YYREEE (reference sequence). V was trimmed by 4 bases and J by 8 bases, leaving 16 bases between them. The DNA of the CDR3 is TGTGCCAGCAGCCTCACACGGGATGAGGACATTCAGTACTTC. The encoded protein is CASSLTRDEDIQYF.

V and J are TRBV28 and TRBJ1-5; D perhaps matches TRBD1 (6 bases). The CDR3 covers 14 residues. V was trimmed by 4 bases and J by 5 bases, leaving 12 bases between them. The germline CDR1 and CDR2 sequences are MDHEN and SYDVKM. In DNA, the CDR3 is TGTGCCAGCAGTTGGGGGGGGGCTGATCAGCCCCAGCATTTT. Translation gives CASSWGGADQPQHF. Full variable domain (remainder filled in from reference TRBV28 and TRBJ1-5): DVKVTQSSRYLVKRTGEKVFLECVQDMDHENMFWYRQDPGLGLRLIYFSYDVKMKEKGDIPEGYSVSREKKERFSLILESASTNQTSMYLCASSWGGADQPQHFGDGTRLSIL.

This chain joins TRBV7-3 and TRBJ2-1, with 7 bases identical to TRBD1. Losses at the gene ends were 5 bases for V and 3 bases for J; bases not matched to a gene: 7. This CDR3 is 15 amino acids long. The germline CDR1 and CDR2 sequences are SGHTA and FQGTGA. CDR3 DNA sequence: TGTGCCAGCAGCGTCGACAGGGAAAGCTACAATGAGCAGTTCTTC. Encoded protein: CASSVDRESYNEQFF.

CDR3 DNA: TGCGCCAGCAGCTTGGTTACGGGGGGTCCTAGCACAGATACGCAGTATTTT. It yields the protein CASSLVTGGPSTDTQYF. This chain connects TRBV5-1 to TRBJ2-3; the match to TRBD2 covers 7 bases. The germline V gene encodes CDR1 SGHRS and CDR2 YFSETQ. V gave up 0 bases and J gave up 0 bases; unmatched junction bases: 7. The CDR3 has 17 residues.

V and J are TRBV3-1 (or the pseudogene TRBV3-2) and TRBJ2-5; D gene ambiguous. The CDR3 loop spans 14 amino acids. CDR1 is LGHDT, CDR2 YNNKEL, per germline (reference sequence). The ends were cut back, 5 bases at V and 4 bases at J, with 14 bases in the middle. Here the CDR3 reads CASSSQQTAETQYF. Here the CDR3 DNA reads TGTGCCAGCAGCTCCCAACAGACGGCAGAGACCCAGTACTTC.

J is TRBJ1-2 and V is TRBV9; TRBD1 matches 7 bases. The CDR3 spans 14 residues. Looked up from germline, CDR1 is SGDLS and CDR2 is YYNGEE. The junction had 6 bases not matched to a gene; V was cut back by 3 bases and J by 4 bases. The CDR3: CASSGRGQGYGYTF. CDR3 in DNA: TGTGCCAGCAGCGGTAGGGGGCAAGGCTATGGCTACACCTTC. Full variable domain (missing parts from reference TRBV9 and TRBJ1-2): DSGVTQTPKHLITATGQRVTLRCSPRSGDLSVYWYQQSLDQGLQFLIQYYNGEERAKGNILERFSAQQFPDLHSELNLSSLELGDSALYFCASSGRGQGYGYTFGSGTRLTVV.